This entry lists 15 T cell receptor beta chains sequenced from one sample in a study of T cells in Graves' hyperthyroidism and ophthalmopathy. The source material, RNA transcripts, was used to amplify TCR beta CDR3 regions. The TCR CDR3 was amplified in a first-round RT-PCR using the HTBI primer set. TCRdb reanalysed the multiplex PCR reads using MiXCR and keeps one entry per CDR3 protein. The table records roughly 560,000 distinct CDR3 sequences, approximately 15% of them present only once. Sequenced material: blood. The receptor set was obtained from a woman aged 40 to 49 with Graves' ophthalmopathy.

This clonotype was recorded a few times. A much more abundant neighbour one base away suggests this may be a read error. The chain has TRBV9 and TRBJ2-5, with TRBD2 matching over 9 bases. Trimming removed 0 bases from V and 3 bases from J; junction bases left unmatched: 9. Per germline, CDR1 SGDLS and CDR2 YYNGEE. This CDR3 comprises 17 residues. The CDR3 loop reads CASSVVRGLAGEETQYF. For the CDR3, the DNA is TGTGCCAGCAGCGTAGTCCGAGGATTAGCGGGAGAAGAGACCCAGTACTTC.

The CDR3 region has the DNA TGCGCCAGCAGCCCGGGGACAGGCGGAAACACCATATATTTT. Translated, it gives CASSPGTGGNTIYF. The J gene is TRBJ1-3, the V gene TRBV5-1, with TRBD1 identical over 8 bases. The CDR3 loop spans 14 amino acids. Trimming at V came to 4 bases and at J to 4 bases, leaving 4 bases not matched to a gene. Germline V gene sequence: CDR1 SGHRS, CDR2 YFSETQ.

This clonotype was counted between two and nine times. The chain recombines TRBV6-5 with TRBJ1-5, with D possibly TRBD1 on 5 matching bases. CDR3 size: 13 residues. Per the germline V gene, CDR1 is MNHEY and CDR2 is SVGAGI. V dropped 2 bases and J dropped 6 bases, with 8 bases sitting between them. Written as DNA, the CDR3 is TGTGCCAGCAGTTACGGGGCTTCTCAGCCCCAGCATTTT. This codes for CASSYGASQPQHF.

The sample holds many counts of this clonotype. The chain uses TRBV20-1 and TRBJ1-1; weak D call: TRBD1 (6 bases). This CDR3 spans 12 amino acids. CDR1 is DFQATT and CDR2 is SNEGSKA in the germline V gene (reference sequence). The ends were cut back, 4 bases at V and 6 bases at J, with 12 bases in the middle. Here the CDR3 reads CSAMGEGAEAFF. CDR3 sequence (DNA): TGCAGTGCTATGGGGGAGGGGGCTGAAGCTTTCTTT.

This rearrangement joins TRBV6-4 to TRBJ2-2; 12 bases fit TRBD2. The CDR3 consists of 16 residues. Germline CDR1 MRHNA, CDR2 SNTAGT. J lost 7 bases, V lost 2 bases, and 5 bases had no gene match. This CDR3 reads CASSDRLAGEGGELFF. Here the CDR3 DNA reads TGTGCCAGCAGTGACAGACTAGCGGGAGAAGGCGGGGAGCTGTTTTTT.

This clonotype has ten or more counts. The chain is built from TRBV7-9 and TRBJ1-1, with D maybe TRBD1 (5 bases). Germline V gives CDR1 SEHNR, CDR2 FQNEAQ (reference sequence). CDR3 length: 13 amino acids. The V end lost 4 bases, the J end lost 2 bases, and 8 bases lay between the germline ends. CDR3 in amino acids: CASSSRDNTEAFF. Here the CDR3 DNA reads TGTGCCAGCAGCTCCCGGGACAACACTGAAGCTTTCTTT.

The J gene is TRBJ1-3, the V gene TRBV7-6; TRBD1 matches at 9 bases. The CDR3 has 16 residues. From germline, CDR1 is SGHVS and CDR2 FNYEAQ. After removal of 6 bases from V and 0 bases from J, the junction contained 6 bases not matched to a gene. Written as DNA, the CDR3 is TGTGCCAGCAGTAAAGGACAGGGGAGCTCTGGAAACACCATATATTTT. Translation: CASSKGQGSSGNTIYF.

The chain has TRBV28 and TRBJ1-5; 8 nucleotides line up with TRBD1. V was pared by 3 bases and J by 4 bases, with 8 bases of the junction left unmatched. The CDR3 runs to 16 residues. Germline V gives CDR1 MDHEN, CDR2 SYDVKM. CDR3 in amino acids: CASSFVLGQGNQPQHF. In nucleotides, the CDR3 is TGTGCCAGCAGTTTCGTCCTAGGACAGGGAAATCAGCCCCAGCATTTT.

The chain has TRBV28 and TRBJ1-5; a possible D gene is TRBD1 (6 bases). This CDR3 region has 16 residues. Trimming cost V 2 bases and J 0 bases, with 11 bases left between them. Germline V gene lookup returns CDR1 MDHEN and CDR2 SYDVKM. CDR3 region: CASSLGSRGSNQPQHF. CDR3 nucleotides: TGTGCCAGCAGTTTAGGGTCCAGGGGTAGCAATCAGCCCCAGCATTTT.

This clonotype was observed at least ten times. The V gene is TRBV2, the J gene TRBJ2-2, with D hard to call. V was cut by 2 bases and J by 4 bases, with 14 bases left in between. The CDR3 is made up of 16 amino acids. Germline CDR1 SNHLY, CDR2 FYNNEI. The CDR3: CASSERVGFSTGELFF. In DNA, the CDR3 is TGTGCCAGCAGTGAAAGAGTCGGGTTTTCCACCGGGGAGCTGTTTTTT.

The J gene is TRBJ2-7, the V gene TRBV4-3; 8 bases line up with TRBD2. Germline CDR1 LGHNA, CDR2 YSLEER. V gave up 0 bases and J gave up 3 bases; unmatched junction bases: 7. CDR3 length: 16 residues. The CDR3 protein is CASSQDKASGLYEQYF. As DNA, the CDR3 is TGCGCCAGCAGCCAAGATAAGGCTAGCGGGCTCTACGAGCAGTACTTC.

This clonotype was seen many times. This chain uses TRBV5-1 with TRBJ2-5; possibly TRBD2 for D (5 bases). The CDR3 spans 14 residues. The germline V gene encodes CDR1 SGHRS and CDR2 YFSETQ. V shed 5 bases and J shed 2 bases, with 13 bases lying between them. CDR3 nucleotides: TGCGCCAGCAGGCTTGCGGGTGTACAAGAGACCCAGTACTTC. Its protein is CASRLAGVQETQYF.

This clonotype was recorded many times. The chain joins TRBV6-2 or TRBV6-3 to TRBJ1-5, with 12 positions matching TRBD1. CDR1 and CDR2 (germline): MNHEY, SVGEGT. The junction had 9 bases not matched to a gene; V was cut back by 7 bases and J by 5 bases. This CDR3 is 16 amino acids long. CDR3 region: CASTPMGTGGDQPQHF. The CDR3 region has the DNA TGTGCCAGCACCCCAATGGGGACAGGGGGCGATCAGCCCCAGCATTTT.

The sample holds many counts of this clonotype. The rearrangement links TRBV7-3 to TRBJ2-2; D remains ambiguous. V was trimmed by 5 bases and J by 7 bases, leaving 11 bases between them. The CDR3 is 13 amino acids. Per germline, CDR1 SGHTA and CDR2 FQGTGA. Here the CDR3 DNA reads TGTGCCAGCAGCCCCCGTACGGGCGGGGAGCTGTTTTTT. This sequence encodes CASSPRTGGELFF. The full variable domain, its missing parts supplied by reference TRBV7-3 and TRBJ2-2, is GAGVSQTPSNKVTEKGKYVELRCDPISGHTALYWYRQSLGQGPEFLIYFQGTGAADDSGLPNDRFFAVRPEGSVSTLKIQRTERGDSAVYLCASSPRTGGELFFGEGSRLTVL.

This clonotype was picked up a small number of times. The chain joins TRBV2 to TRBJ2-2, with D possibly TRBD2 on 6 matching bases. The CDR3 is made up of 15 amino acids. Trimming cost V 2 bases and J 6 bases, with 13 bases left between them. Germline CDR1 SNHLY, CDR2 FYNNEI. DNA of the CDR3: TGTGCCAGCAGTGAAAGGGACTCGGTTTCCGGGGAGCTGTTTTTT. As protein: CASSERDSVSGELFF.